Included here is one T cell receptor (beta chain) sequence, with context. Antigen unknown. This specimen comes from a study of CD8 T cells in Susac syndrome. Findings and caveats of the study: It was acknowledged in the study that the number of individuals who were included in its TCR sequencing and HLA analysis was relatively small.

Reverse transcription used roughly 0.5 to 1 ug RNA and random hexamers. An immunoSEQ multiplex PCR amplified TCR beta CDR3 over 54 Vbeta and 13 Jbeta. Each CDR3 protein gets one entry after TCRdb re-called the immunoSEQ multiplex PCR reads with MiXCR. The table records 250,000 to 300,000 distinct CDR3 sequences, around 91% of them present only once. Peripheral blood CD8+ and CD4+ T cells were profiled by TCR beta sequencing. CD8+ and CD4+ T cells were negatively isolated; TEMRA cells were FACS-enriched. Trimming took off 0 bases at V and 0 bases at J, with 8 bases between the two ends. Germline V lookup: CDR1 SGDLS, CDR2 YYNGEE. This CDR3 has 15 residues.

V and J are TRBV9 and TRBJ2-3, with D possibly being TRBD1 (6 bases). The sample was CD8+ T cells from PBMCs. The receptor comes from a human donor with multiple sclerosis. This CDR3 reads CASSVGGQSTDTQYF. The CDR3 DNA is TGTGCCAGCAGCGTAGGTGGACAGAGCACAGATACGCAGTATTTT.